The clone carrying this TCR beta chain showed up just once. What it binds is unknown. The ends lost 7 bases at V and 1 base at J; junction bases unmatched: 6. Germline V CDR1 and CDR2: ENHRY, SYGVKD. The CDR3 is made up of 14 amino acids. Using its own MiXCR run on the reads, TCRdb lists one record per CDR3 protein. Altogether fewer than 950,000 distinct CDR3 sequences are present, less than 35% being singletons, with the ten largest covering over 10%. This entry comes from a study of T cell repertoires in cytomegalovirus infection. Whole-study results and caveats: Based on cumulative public TCR beta family frequency, carriers of CMV plus the relevant HLA were identified.

V and J are TRBV10-3 and TRBJ1-2, with TRBD1 matching 7 bases. Sequencing was performed on cultured CD8+ T cells from PBMCs, taken from culture after CMV antigen stimulation. The TCR originated in a human donor in good health (CMV status not recorded). Some clones in this sample may be carry-over from other donors' samples. The CDR3 loop is CAITEGASNYGYTF. The DNA for the CDR3 is TGTGCCATCACCGAGGGGGCGAGTAACTATGGCTACACCTTC.